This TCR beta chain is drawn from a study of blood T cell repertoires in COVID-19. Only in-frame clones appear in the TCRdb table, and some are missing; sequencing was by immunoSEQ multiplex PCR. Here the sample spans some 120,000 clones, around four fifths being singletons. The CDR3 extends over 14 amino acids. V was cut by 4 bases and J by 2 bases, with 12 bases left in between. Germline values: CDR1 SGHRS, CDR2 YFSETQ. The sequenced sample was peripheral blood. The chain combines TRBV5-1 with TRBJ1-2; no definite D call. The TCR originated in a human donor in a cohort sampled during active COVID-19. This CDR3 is CASSPDGLNYGYTF. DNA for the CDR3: TGCGCCAGCAGCCCGGACGGACTCAACTATGGCTACACCTTC.